This TCR beta chain was sequenced in a study of spatial heterogeneity in lung cancer. Study-wide points: Higher tumor mutation counts went along with higher counts of expanded intratumoral alpha and beta TCRs. Tallies of expanded TCRs, which were sorted into ubiquitous and regional groups, correlated with counts of ubiquitous and regional nonsynonymous mutations, respectively.

TCRdb itself ran the 5' RACE reads through MiXCR, one entry per CDR3 protein. The sample holds about 14,000 distinct CDR3 sequences, about 4.4% seen once. Time point indicated: sample taken at primary tumor resection. There were 75 or so donors, all of them untreated patients with early-stage non-small cell lung cancer. Comments on this clonotype: Its matching antigen is unknown.

The sequence was collected from a female donor with early-stage non-small cell lung cancer. Sequences were derived from lung tumor tissue, sampled at surgery.

The CDR3: CASSLGTQHTDTQYF. In DNA form, the CDR3 reads TGCGCCAGCAGCTTGGGGACGCAGCACACAGATACGCAGTATTTT. This chain links TRBV5-1 with TRBJ2-3; D unclear. The CDR3 sequence is 15 residues long. CDR1 is SGHRS and CDR2 is YFSETQ in the germline V gene. The V gene lost 0 bases and the J gene lost 2 bases, with 10 bases spanning the gap. Complete variable domain (other parts from reference TRBV5-1 and TRBJ2-3): KAGVTQTPRYLIKTRGQQVTLSCSPISGHRSVSWYQQTPGQGLQFLFEYFSETQRNKGNFPGRFSGRQFSNSRSEMNVSTLELGDSALYLCASSLGTQHTDTQYFGPGTRLTVL.